This TCR beta chain was observed in a study of type 1 regulatory T cells. TCRdb independently ran MiXCR on the reads; one entry per CDR3 protein. The repertoire holds about 62,000 distinct CDR3 sequences, 62% seen once, with 1.8% in the top ten. Details on this clonotype: Its target is unknown.

The germline CDR1 and CDR2 sequences are SGHRS and YFSETQ. V was shortened by 0 bases and J by 5 bases, with 6 bases between the two germline ends. The CDR3 contains 12 residues. The sample taken for sequencing was cultured non-Tr1 T cells, either the whole culture or a sorted T cell fraction (not recorded which). This chain joins TRBV5-1 and TRBJ2-7; possible D gene TRBD1, 5 bases. The sequence came from a human donor in good health. CDR3 residues: CASSLEGDEQYF. CDR3 nucleotides: TGCGCCAGCAGCTTGGAAGGGGACGAGCAGTACTTC.